Listed here is a single TCR beta chain. What it binds is unknown. These data originate in a study of follicular helper T cells after annual influenza vaccination. About the study: Some donors were sampled over the 2013-2014, 2014-2015 and 2015-2016 vaccinations.

Stated time point: 2015-2016 season, 7 days after influenza vaccination. Blood volume per time point ranged from about 35 to 100 mL. This CDR3 has 18 residues. Per the germline V gene, CDR1 is LNHNV and CDR2 is YYDKDF (reference sequence). Trimming took 1 base from V and 3 from J, leaving 21 bases between them. The table came from immunoSEQ multiplex PCR; TCRdb's copy has only in-frame clones and leaves some out. Among about 7,200 clones listed, around 80% were seen once. Study-wide results and caveats: ICOS-CD38- cTfh most often held earlier Day 7 ICOS+CD38+ clones. Undersampling of the much larger non-cTfh compartments could not be excluded for influenza clone enrichment.

The chain combines TRBV15 with TRBJ1-2; D perhaps matches TRBD1 (5 bases). The sequence was collected from an adult who received the influenza vaccine. This specimen consisted of CXCR5- memory CD4+ T cells sorted from blood, obtained 7 days after influenza vaccination. CDR3 nucleotide sequence: TGTGCCACCAGCAGAGTTATCTGGGGCAGAACCTATTACTATGGCTACACCTTC. It encodes CATSRVIWGRTYYYGYTF.